This entry features one TCR beta chain sequence. Its antigen is unidentified. The data were taken from a study of CXCR3-negative and CXCR3-positive naive CD8 T cells. Study-wide findings and caveats: More hydrophobic TRB CDR3s were found in CXCR3-positive naive cells than in CXCR3-negative naive cells. Naive subsets displayed similar surface CD5, and TCR strength was inferred from TRB CDR3 properties.

CDR3 length: 17 amino acids. Germline assignment: CDR1 KGHDR and CDR2 SFDVKD. UMI-tagged TRB cDNA libraries were built via 5' RACE. TCRdb reprocessed the 5' RACE reads and stores each CDR3 protein as one record, lacking DNA. This table holds some 60,000 distinct CDR3 sequences. Sequencing was done on a sample of naive CXCR3+ CD8+ T cells from blood. Specified subset: CD45RO-CCR7+CD27+CD95- naive CD8+ T cells expressing CXCR3 (TNR3+). The clonotype comes from a human donor in good health. Some clones in this sample may be carry-over from other donors' samples. The gene calls are TRBV24-1 and TRBJ2-2; TCRdb's D call, TRBD1, is unchecked because there is no DNA. The CDR3 here is CATSDFMGQGNTGELFF.